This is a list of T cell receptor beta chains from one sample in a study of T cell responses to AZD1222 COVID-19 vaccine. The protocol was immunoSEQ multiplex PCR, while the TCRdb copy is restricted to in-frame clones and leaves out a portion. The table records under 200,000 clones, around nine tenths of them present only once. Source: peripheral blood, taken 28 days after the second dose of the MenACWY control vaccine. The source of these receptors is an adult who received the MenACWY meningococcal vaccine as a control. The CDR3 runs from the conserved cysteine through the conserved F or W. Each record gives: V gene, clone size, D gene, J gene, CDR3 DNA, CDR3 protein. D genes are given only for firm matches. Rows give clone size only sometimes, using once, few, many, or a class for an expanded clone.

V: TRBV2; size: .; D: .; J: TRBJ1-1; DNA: TGTGCCAGCGACGAGGGGAACACTGAAGCTTTCTTT; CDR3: CASDEGNTEAFF
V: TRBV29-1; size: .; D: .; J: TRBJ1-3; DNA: TGCAGCGTTGAATTGGGACACACCTCTGGAAACACCATATATTTT; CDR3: CSVELGHTSGNTIYF
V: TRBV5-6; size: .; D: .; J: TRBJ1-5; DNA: TGTGCCAGCGGATTACAGGGCCGATACAATCAGCCCCAGCATTTT; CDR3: CASGLQGRYNQPQHF
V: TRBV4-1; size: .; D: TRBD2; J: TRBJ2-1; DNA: TGCGCCAGCAGCCTTGAACCGACTAGCGGGATAGGGAATGAGCAGTTCTTC; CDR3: CASSLEPTSGIGNEQFF
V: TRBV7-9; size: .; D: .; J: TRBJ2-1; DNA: TGTGCCAGCAGCTTGAACTCTCTCAATGAGCAGTTCTTC; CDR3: CASSLNSLNEQFF
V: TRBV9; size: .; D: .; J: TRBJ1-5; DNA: TGTGCCAGCAGCGGCCGGGACAAGTTCAATCAGCCCCAGCATTTT; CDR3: CASSGRDKFNQPQHF
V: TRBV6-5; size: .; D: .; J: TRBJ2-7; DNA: TGTGCCAGCAGTTACGGGCTATCGAGCTCCTACGAGCAGTACTTC; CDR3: CASSYGLSSSYEQYF
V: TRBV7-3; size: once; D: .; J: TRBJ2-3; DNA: TGTGCCAGCAGCTTGGGGCGTGCAGATACGCAGTATTTT; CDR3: CASSLGRADTQYF
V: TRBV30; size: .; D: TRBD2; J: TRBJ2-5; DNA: TGTGCCTGGAGTGTGGATAGCGGGAGGGGAGGAGAGACCCAGTACTTC; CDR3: CAWSVDSGRGGETQYF
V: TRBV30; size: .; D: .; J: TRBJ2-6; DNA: TGTGCCTGGAGTCTGGCACCCTCTGGGGCCAACGTCCTGACTTTC; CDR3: CAWSLAPSGANVLTF
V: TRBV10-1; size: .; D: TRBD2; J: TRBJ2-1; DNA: TGCGCCAGCAGTGAAACCCGAGCGGGAGGCCCCAGTGAGCAGTTCTTC; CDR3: CASSETRAGGPSEQFF
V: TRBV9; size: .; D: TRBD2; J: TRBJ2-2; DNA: TGTGCCAGCAGCGTAGAGGGGACTAGGGCGACCGGGGAGCTGTTTTTT; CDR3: CASSVEGTRATGELFF
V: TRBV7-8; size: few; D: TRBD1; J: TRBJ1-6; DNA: TGTGCCAGCAGCCCCCCAGGGGGCGGTATCAGTTCACCCCTCCACTTT; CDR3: CASSPPGGGISSPLHF
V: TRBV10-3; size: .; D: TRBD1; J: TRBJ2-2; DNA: TGTGCCGTAACCGGGACAGGGGACACCGGGGAGCTGTTTTTT; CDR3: CAVTGTGDTGELFF
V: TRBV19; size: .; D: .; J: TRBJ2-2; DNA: TGTGCCAGTAAGACAGTGGGCTATGGGGAGCTGTTTTTT; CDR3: CASKTVGYGELFF
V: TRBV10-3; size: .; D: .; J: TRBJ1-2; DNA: TGTGCGGGCGCGGGGCAGGAGAAGGATGACCCTTATGGCTACACCTTC; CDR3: CAGAGQEKDDPYGYTF
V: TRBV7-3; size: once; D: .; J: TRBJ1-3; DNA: TGTGCCAGCAGCCTAACACCCCTCGGAAACACCATATATTTT; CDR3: CASSLTPLGNTIYF
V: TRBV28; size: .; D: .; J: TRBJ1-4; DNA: TGTGCCAGCAGTAGTCCCCGAAATGCGGGGAAGGGGGGGGAAAAACTGTTTTTT; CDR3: CASSSPRNAGKGGEKLFF
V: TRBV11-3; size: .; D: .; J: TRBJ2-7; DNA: TGTGCCAGCAGCTTAAATCAGGGATGGTACGAGCAGTACTTC; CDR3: CASSLNQGWYEQYF
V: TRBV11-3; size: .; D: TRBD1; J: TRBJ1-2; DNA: TGTGCCAGCAGCTTAGTCCCAGGGGGAAACTATGGCTACACCTTC; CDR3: CASSLVPGGNYGYTF
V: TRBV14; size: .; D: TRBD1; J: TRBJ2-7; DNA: TGTGCCAGCAAGTCCATTACACAGGGGGGCGAGCAGTACTTC; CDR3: CASKSITQGGEQYF
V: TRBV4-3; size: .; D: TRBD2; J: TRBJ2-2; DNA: TGCGCCAGCAGCCAATACGGGACTAGCGGGAGTAGTAACACCGGGGAGCTGTTTTTT; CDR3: CASSQYGTSGSSNTGELFF
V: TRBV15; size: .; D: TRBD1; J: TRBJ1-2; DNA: TGTGCCACCAGCAGAGATCGGGTCAGGGGGTATGGCTACACCTTC; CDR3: CATSRDRVRGYGYTF
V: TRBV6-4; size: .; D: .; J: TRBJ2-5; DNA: TGTGCCAGCAGCCCTGACAGCCGAGAGACCCAGTACTTC; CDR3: CASSPDSRETQYF
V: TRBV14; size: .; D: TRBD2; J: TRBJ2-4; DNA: TGTGCCAGCAGCCCACCCGGACTAGCGAGGAACATTCAGTACTTC; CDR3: CASSPPGLARNIQYF
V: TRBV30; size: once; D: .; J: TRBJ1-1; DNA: TGTGCCTGGAGTGTAACCCGGGGTACTGATGCTTTCTTT; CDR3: CAWSVTRGTDAFF
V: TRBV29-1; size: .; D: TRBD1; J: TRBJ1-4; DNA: TGCAGCGTGCCAGGGGGGGGTACTAATGAAAAACTGTTTTTT; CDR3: CSVPGGGTNEKLFF
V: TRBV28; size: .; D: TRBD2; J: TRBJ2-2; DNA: TGTGCCAGCAGTCTTCGCGGGGGGCAAAACACCGGGGAGCTGTTTTTT; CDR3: CASSLRGGQNTGELFF
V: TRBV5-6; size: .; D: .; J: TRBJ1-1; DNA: TGTGCCAGCAGCTTGGGCCCCAGCCTCTACAACACTGAAGCTTTCTTT; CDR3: CASSLGPSLYNTEAFF
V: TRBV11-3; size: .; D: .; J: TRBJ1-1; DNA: TGTGCCAGCACCCCACGGAGGCAGAACACTGAAGCTTTCTTT; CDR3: CASTPRRQNTEAFF
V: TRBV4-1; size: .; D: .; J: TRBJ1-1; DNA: TGCGCCAGCAGCCAAGTAAACAGATTTCCCGAAGCTTTCTTT; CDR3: CASSQVNRFPEAFF
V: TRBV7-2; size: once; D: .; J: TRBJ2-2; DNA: TGTGCCAGCAGCCCATCCTGGGGGACCGGGGAGCTGTTTTTT; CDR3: CASSPSWGTGELFF
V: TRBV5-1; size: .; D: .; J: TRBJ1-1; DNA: TGCGCCAGCAGGGCAGGGACGGAAGCAGGAAACACTGAAGCTTTCTTT; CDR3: CASRAGTEAGNTEAFF
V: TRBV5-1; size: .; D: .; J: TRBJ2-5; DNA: TGCGCCAGCAGCCCGGGGGAGATGGGCGAGACCCAGTACTTC; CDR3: CASSPGEMGETQYF
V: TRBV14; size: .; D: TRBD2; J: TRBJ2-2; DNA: TGTGCCAGCAGCCAAGAATTACTAGCGGTCACCGGGGAGCTGTTTTTT; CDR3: CASSQELLAVTGELFF
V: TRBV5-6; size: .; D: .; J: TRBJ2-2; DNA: TGTGCCAGCTGTTTTATAGCGCAAATAAACACCGGGGAGCTGTTTTTT; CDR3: CASCFIAQINTGELFF
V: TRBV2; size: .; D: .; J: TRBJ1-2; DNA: TGTGCCAGCAGTGGGAGGATTAACTATGGCTACACCTTC; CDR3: CASSGRINYGYTF
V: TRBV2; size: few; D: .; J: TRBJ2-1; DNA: TGTGCCAGCAGAGAGAGACTATTTTTATACAATGAGCAGTTCTTC; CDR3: CASRERLFLYNEQFF
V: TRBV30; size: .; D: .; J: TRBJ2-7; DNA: TGTGCCTGGAGTGTAGGGGTCAGGCCCGTCCAGTACTTC; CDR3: CAWSVGVRPVQYF
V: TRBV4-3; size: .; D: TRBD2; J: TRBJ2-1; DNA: TGCGCCAGCAGCCAAGATTATAGGACTAGCAGGGGCGGTGAGCAGTTCTTC; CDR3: CASSQDYRTSRGGEQFF
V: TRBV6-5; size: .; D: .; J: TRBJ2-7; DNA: TGTGCCAGCAGTTTGGACAGCCTATATGGGGAGCAGTACTTC; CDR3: CASSLDSLYGEQYF
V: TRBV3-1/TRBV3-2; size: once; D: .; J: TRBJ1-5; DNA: TGTGCCAGCGGTGTAGGGGTTGGACAGCCCCAGCATTTT; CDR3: CASGVGVGQPQHF
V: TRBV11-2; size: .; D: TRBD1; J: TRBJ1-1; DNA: TGTGCCAGCAGAGTGGAGCAGGGGGGGACTGAAGCTTTCTTT; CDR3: CASRVEQGGTEAFF
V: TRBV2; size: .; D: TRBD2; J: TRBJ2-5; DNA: TGTGCCAGCAAGGCTAGCGGGAGGGCGATAGAGACCCAGTACTTC; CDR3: CASKASGRAIETQYF